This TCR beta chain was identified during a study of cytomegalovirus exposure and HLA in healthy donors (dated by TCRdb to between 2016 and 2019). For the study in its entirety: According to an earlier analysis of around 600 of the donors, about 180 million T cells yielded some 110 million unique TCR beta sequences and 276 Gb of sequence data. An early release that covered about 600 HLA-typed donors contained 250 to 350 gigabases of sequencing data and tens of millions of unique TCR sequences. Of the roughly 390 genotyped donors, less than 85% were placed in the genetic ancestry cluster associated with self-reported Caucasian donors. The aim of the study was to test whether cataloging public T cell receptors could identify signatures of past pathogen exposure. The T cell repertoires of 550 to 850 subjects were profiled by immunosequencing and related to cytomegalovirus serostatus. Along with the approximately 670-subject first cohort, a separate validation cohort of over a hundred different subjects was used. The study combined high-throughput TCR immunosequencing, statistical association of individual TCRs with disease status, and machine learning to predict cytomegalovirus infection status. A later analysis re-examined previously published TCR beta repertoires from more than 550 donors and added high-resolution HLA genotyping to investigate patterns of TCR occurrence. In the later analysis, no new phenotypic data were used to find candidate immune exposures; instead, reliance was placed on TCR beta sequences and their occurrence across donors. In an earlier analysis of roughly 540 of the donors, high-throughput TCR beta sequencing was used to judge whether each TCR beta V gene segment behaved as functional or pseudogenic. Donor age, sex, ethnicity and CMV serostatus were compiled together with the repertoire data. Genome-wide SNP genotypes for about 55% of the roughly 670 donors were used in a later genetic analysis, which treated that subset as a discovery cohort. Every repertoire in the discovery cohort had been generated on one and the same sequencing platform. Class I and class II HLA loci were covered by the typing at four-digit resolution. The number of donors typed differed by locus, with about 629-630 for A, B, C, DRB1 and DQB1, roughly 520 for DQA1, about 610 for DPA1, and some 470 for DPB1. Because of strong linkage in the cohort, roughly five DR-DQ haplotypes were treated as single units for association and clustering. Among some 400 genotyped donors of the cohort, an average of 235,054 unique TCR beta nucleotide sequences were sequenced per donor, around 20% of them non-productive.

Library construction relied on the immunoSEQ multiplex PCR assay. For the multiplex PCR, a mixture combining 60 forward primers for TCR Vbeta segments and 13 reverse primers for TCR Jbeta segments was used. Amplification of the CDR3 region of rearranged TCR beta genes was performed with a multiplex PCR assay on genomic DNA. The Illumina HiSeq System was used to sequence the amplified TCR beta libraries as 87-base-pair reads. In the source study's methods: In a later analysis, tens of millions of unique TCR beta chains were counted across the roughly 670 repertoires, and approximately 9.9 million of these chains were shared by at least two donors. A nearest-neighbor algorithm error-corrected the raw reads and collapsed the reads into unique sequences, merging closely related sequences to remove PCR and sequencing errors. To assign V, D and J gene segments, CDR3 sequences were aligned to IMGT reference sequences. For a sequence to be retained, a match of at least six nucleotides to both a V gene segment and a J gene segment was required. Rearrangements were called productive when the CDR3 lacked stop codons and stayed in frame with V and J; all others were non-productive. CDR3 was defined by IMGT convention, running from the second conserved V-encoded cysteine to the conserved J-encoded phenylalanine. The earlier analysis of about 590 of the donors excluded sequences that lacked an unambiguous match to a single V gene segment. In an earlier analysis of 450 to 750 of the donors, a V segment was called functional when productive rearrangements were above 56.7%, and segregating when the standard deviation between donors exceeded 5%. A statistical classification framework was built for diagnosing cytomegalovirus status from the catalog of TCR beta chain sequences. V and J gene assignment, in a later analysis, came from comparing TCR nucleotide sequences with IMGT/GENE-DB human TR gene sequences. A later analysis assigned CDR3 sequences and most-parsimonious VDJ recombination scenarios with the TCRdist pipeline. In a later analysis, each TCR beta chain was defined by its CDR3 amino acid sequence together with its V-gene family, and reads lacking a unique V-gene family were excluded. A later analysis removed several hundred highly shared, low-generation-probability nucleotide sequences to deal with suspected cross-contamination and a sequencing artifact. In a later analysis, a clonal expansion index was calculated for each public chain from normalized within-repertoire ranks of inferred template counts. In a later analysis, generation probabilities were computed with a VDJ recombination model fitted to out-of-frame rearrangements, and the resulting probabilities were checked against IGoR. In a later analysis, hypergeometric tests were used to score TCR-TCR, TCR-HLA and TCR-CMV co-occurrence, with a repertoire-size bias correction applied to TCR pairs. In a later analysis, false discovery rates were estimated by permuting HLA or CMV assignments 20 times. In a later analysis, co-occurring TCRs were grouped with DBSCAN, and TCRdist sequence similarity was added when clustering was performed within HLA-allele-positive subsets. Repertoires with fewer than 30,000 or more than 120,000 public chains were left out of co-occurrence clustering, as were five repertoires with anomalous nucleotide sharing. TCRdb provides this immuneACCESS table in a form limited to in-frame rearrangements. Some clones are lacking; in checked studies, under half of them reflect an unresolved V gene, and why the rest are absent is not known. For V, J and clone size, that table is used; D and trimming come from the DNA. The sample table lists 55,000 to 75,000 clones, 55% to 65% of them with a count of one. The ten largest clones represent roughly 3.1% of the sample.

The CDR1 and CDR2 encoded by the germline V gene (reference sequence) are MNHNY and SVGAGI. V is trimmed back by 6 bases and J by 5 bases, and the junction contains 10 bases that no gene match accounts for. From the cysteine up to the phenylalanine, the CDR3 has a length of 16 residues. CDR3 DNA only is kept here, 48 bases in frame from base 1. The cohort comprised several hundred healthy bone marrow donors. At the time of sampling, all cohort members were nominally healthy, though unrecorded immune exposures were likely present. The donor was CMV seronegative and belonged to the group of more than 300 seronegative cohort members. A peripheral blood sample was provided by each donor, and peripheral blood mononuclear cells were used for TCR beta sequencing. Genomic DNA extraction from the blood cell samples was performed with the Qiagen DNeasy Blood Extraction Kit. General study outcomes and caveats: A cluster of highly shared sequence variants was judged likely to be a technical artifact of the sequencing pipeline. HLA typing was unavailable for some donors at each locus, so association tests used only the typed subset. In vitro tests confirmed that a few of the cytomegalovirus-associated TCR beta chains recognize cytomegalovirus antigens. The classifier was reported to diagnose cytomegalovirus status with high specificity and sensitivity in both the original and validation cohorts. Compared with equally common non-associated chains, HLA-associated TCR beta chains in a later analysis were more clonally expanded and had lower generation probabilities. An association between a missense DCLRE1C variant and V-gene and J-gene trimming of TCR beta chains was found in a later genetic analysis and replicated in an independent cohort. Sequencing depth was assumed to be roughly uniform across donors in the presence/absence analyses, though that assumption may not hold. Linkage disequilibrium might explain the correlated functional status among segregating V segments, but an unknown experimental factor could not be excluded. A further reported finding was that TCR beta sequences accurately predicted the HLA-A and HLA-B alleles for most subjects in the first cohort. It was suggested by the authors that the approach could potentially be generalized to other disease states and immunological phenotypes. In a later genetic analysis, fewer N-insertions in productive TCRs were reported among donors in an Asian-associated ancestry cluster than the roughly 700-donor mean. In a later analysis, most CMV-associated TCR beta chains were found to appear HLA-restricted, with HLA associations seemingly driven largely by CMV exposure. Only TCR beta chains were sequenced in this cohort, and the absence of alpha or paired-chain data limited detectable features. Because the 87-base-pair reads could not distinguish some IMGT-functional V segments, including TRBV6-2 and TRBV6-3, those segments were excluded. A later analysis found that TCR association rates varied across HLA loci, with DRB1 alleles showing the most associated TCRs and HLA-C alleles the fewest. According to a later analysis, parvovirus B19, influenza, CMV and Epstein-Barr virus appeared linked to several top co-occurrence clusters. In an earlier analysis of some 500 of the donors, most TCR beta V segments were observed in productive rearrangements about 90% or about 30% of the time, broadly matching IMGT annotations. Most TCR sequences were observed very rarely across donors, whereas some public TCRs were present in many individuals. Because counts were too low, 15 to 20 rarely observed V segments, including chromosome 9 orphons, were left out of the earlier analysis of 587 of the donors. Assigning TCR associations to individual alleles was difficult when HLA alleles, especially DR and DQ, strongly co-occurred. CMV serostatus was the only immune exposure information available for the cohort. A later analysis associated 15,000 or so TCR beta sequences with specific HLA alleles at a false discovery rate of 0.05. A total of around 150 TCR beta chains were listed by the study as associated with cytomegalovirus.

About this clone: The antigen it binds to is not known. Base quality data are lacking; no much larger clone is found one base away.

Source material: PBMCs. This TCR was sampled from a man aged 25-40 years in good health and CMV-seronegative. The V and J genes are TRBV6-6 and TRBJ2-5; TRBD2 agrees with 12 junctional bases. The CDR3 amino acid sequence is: CASRQSSGGAEETQYF. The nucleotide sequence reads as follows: TGTGCCAGCAGGCAGTCTAGCGGGGGGGCCGAGGAGACCCAGTACTTC.